This T cell receptor (beta chain) was captured in a study of blood T cell repertoires in COVID-19. Germline-derived CDR1 and CDR2 are SNHLY and FYNNEI. The CDR3 is made up of 16 amino acids. Trimming removed 6 bases from V and 4 bases from J; junction bases left unmatched: 8. Clones were read by immunoSEQ multiplex PCR, and TCRdb kept only the in-frame ones, dropping some. Among about 210,000 clones, approximately 80% were seen once, and the ten largest hold around 4.5%. This TCR came from a man in his thirties or forties with acute COVID-19. The chain carries TRBV2 and TRBJ2-5; 13 positions match TRBD2. Sequencing used PBMCs or T cells enriched from blood (not recorded which). The CDR3 nucleotides are TGTGCCAGCAGGACAACTAGCGGGGGGGCTCTAGAGACCCAGTACTTC. The encoded protein is CASRTTSGGALETQYF.